The source of this T cell receptor beta chain is a study of cytotoxic CD8 clonotypes in ibrutinib-treated CLL (dated by TCRdb to the early 2020s). A note on the overall study: The cohort had around twelve relapsed/refractory and 15 treatment-naive patients; around 17 were IGHV unmutated. Responses were partial in some 24 patients and complete in 2; after median approximately 5.5 years follow-up, 14 stayed in remission and 12 progressed. The response samples were drawn at a median of around eleven months into treatment, with a range of roughly 6 to 40 months. On average, each sample had about 250,000 productive templates and roughly 95,000 productive rearrangements. Of the roughly 79 people in the trial, about two dozen had longitudinal samples available. Cryopreserved peripheral blood mononuclear cells were obtained prior to treatment, at the time of response, and at either disease progression or sustained remission. Patients were still on ibrutinib when every remission and progressive disease sample was collected.

A note on this clone: The clone's antigen remains unknown. There are no base qualities to consult, and no much larger clone falls within one base.

What this sample's time point label stands for: approximately 25 months on ibrutinib. For TCR beta library preparation, roughly 2 micrograms of genomic DNA were extracted from the cryopreserved PBMCs. Longitudinal blood samples from CLL patients receiving ibrutinib monotherapy were subjected to high-throughput TCR beta sequencing. The patients took part in an open-label, single-center phase 2 trial of ibrutinib monotherapy. Taken from the germline V gene (reference sequence), the CDR1 and CDR2 loops are PRHDT and FYEKMQ. The CDR3 has 13 amino acids, counting the end cysteine and phenylalanine. Here the CDR3 DNA is all that survives: 39 bases in frame from base 1. The V end loses 4 bases and the J end loses 3 bases, and a stretch of 8 bases separates them. Each clonotype received, on average, 10x coverage in deep resolution sequencing performed on a MiSeq, where the target depth lay between 1 in 1 million and 1 in 200,000 T cells. The immunoSEQ hsTCRB Kit was used to generate the TCR beta libraries. The original pipeline was this. The data were analyzed with ImmunoSEQ Analyzer and ImmunoSEQ Data Assistant, and V, D and J gene assignments followed IMGT definitions. Clonality, which ranges from 0 to 1, was calculated as one minus the normalized Shannon entropy of productive rearrangement frequencies. Only overrepresented clonotypes making up at least 0.05% of the repertoire of each patient were included in the public clonotype analysis. About a dozen age-matched healthy donor repertoires from immuneACCESS served as clonality controls. Entries here come from immuneACCESS through TCRdb and include only in-frame sequences with V and J called. Some clones fail to appear in such tables; in the studies checked, an unresolved V gene covers under half of the shortfall, and the cause of the remainder is unknown. V and J calls and clone size are given by that table; D and trimming were obtained from the DNA. This sample is represented by 200,000 to 250,000 clones; 70% of them were singletons. Of the sample, approximately 15% is held by the ten largest clones.

Results the study describes overall, beyond this receptor: Baseline clonality exceeded that of age-matched healthy donors and correlated strongly with circulating CD8+ T-cell counts. Clonality increased at ibrutinib response, stayed stable in sustained remission, and fell back toward baseline at progression. Public clonotypes were rare and either shrank or stayed stable during treatment, and the rise in clonality at ibrutinib response reflected expansion of private clonotypes. Sustained-remission and progressing patients did not have matched sampling times, and lymph node repertoires were not examined.

This clonotype originated in a human donor with chronic lymphocytic leukemia. The material sequenced was PBMCs, taken after 24 months of ibrutinib treatment. Rearrangement joined TRBV13 to TRBJ2-3, with the D gene not clear enough to name. The nucleotides are TGTGCCAGCAGCTCCGAAGAAACAGATACGCAGTATTTT. This encodes CASSSEETDTQYF.